This TCR beta chain was recovered during a study of cytomegalovirus exposure and HLA in healthy donors. This clone was counted a few times. What it recognizes is unknown. Study-level results: Excluded: some indistinguishable V segments such as TRBV6-2 and TRBV6-3. A later examination showed that TCR association rates differed by HLA locus, with DRB1 most and HLA-C fewest.

PCR was performed using 60 Vbeta and 13 Jbeta primers. Some clones are missing from TCRdb's copy, which holds only in-frame ones; the method was immunoSEQ multiplex PCR. Here the sample spans tens of thousands of clones, more than 75% being singletons. The germline V gene encodes CDR1 SGHAT and CDR2 FQNNGV. The CDR3 runs to 15 residues. The V end lost 4 bases, the J end lost 0 bases, and 10 bases lay between the germline ends. The chain recombines TRBV11-2 with TRBJ2-1, with unresolved D. Sample: PBMCs. The clonotype was recovered from a male donor in good health and CMV-seronegative. The chain's CDR3 is CASSWSASSYNEQFF. The CDR3 DNA reads TGTGCCAGCAGCTGGTCCGCGAGCTCCTACAATGAGCAGTTCTTC.